The subject of this entry is one T cell receptor (beta chain). What it binds is unknown. This sample is part of a study of T cell responses to AZD1222 COVID-19 vaccine. Study-level information: The study pooled second doses at about 4 or about 12 weeks.

Broader study findings: Clonal diversity was possibly underestimated, and white British individuals and females predominated among donors. Repertoire samples came only from after the peak T cell response.

V gave up 3 bases and J gave up 3 bases; unmatched junction bases: 5. The germline V gene has CDR1 SGHTA and CDR2 FQGNSA. The CDR3 spans 15 residues. Libraries were prepared by immunoSEQ multiplex PCR; TCRdb keeps only in-frame clonotypes and omits some of them. The sample holds 150,000 to 200,000 clones; approximately 92% are singletons and the top ten take about 10%. This clonotype originated in an adult in good health. The sample in question was peripheral blood, obtained on day 0 of AZD1222 vaccination. The rearrangement links TRBV7-2 to TRBJ1-5, with 7 bases lining up with TRBD1. The DNA of the CDR3 is TGTGCCAGCAGCTTTACACAGGGGCTCAATCAGCCCCAGCATTTT. As protein: CASSFTQGLNQPQHF.